This passage covers 23 T cell receptor beta chains from one sample sequenced in a study of blood T cell repertoires in COVID-19. Clones were sequenced by immunoSEQ multiplex PCR, and TCRdb holds only the in-frame ones, with some missing. Found here are about 190,000 clones, roughly 81% of them singletons; the top ten hold 5.1%. The sequencing input was peripheral blood. The receptors derive from a woman in her sixties or seventies with active or convalescent COVID-19.

This sequence joins TRBV5-1 and TRBJ2-1; 9 bases line up with TRBD2. The CDR3 has 15 amino acids. V lost 4 bases, J lost 6 bases, and 8 bases stayed unmatched. Germline CDR1 reads SGHRS; CDR2 reads YFSETQ. This chain's CDR3 is CASSPEAGGPNEQFF. The CDR3 DNA reads as TGCGCCAGCAGCCCGGAGGCGGGAGGGCCCAATGAGCAGTTCTTC.

The CDR3 DNA reads TGCGCCAGCAGCTTGCCGGGCACTGAAGCTTTCTTT. It translates to CASSLPGTEAFF. V and J are TRBV5-1 and TRBJ1-1; no clear D gene. Germline V lookup: CDR1 SGHRS, CDR2 YFSETQ. This CDR3 is built from 12 residues. V was cut by 1 base and J by 4 bases, with 5 bases left in between. The full variable domain, with the rest looked up from reference TRBV5-1 and TRBJ1-1, is KAGVTQTPRYLIKTRGQQVTLSCSPISGHRSVSWYQQTPGQGLQFLFEYFSETQRNKGNFPGRFSGRQFSNSRSEMNVSTLELGDSALYLCASSLPGTEAFFGQGTRLTVV.

The V and J genes are TRBV25-1 and TRBJ2-1, with 10 bases that match TRBD2. The ends lost 4 bases at V and 4 bases at J; junction bases unmatched: 4. CDR1 is MGHDK and CDR2 is SYGVNS in the germline V gene. This CDR3 contains 15 residues. CDR3 nucleotide sequence: TGTGCCAGCAGTGGGACTAGCGGAATTTACAATGAGCAGTTCTTC. Translating gives CASSGTSGIYNEQFF.

This clone turned up a few times. CDR3 bases: TGCGCCAGCAGCCAAGTAATTCCGAGACAGGTAAACTATGGCTACACCTTC. It translates to CASSQVIPRQVNYGYTF. This chain uses TRBV4-1 with TRBJ1-2; a possible D gene is TRBD1 (6 bases). Germline-derived CDR1 and CDR2 are MGHRA and YSYEKL. V was cut by 1 base and J by 2 bases, with 17 bases left in between. This CDR3 comprises 17 residues.

The chain is built from TRBV10-3 and TRBJ1-3; D call uncertain. Germline V gene lookup returns CDR1 ENHRY and CDR2 SYGVKD. The CDR3 totals 13 residues. V dropped 8 bases and J dropped 8 bases, with 16 bases sitting between them. The CDR3 coding sequence is TGTGCCATCTCCGCGGCCAACCGGGACACCATATATTTT. Its translation: CAISAANRDTIYF.

This clone occurred a few times. The chain uses TRBV28 and TRBJ2-2; 8 positions match TRBD1. With V trimmed by 7 bases and J by 3 bases, 13 bases remained unmatched. Germline V gives CDR1 MDHEN, CDR2 SYDVKM. CDR3 size: 17 residues. As DNA, the CDR3 is TGTGCCAGCAACCTAGGAGGAACAGGGGGATACACCGGGGAGCTGTTTTTT. Translating it yields CASNLGGTGGYTGELFF. The full variable domain, completed using reference TRBV28 and TRBJ2-2, is DVKVTQSSRYLVKRTGEKVFLECVQDMDHENMFWYRQDPGLGLRLIYFSYDVKMKEKGDIPEGYSVSREKKERFSLILESASTNQTSMYLCASNLGGTGGYTGELFFGEGSRLTVL.

The chain carries TRBV4-1 and TRBJ2-1; 10 positions agree with TRBD2. The junction had 9 bases not matched to a gene; V was cut back by 0 bases and J by 7 bases. This CDR3 region has 17 residues. Germline V gene lookup returns CDR1 MGHRA and CDR2 YSYEKL. CDR3 amino acids: CASSQEGSLAGDNEQFF. In DNA, the CDR3 is TGCGCCAGCAGCCAAGAAGGGTCCCTAGCGGGAGATAATGAGCAGTTCTTC.

Concerning this clone itself: A junction boundary mismatches the germline segment, possibly from a read error. V usage is TRBV24-1 and J usage is TRBJ2-3, with 8 bases lining up with TRBD1. Germline loops: CDR1 KGHDR, CDR2 SFDVKD. The CDR3 extends over 16 amino acids. Here the CDR3 DNA reads TGTGCCACCAGTGATTCCGGGACAGGAGGCACAAATACGCAGTATTTT. Its translation is CATSDSGTGGTNTQYF.

This sequence joins TRBV7-9 and TRBJ2-3, with D possibly TRBD2 on 5 matching bases. V was cut by 4 bases and J by 2 bases, with 13 bases left in between. The germline gives CDR1 SEHNR, CDR2 FQNEAQ (reference sequence). This CDR3 region has 15 residues. The CDR3, as DNA: TGTGCCAGCAGCTCCTGGGAGAGCTCCACAGATACGCAGTATTTT. Protein sequence: CASSSWESSTDTQYF.

V usage is TRBV4-2 and J usage is TRBJ2-7; 7 bases fit TRBD1. There are 15 residues in the CDR3. The germline CDR1 and CDR2 sequences are LGHNA and YNFKEQ. Trimming removed 4 bases from V and 7 bases from J; junction bases left unmatched: 13. The CDR3 DNA reads TGTGCCAGCAGCCCAGGGGACAGAGAAGAAGGGGAGCAGTACTTC. It translates to CASSPGDREEGEQYF.

In its sample, this clone was seen a few times. The J gene is TRBJ2-2, the V gene TRBV7-9; D not certain. Trimming pared 0 bases from V and 8 bases from J, leaving 4 bases between. Germline V gene lookup returns CDR1 SEHNR and CDR2 FQNEAQ (reference sequence). The CDR3 has 12 residues. The chain's CDR3 is CASSLAEGELFF. DNA of the CDR3: TGTGCCAGCAGCTTAGCTGAGGGGGAGCTGTTTTTT.

The chain has TRBV27 and TRBJ2-7; D gene ambiguous. Trimming cost V 5 bases and J 0 bases, with 11 bases left between them. CDR3 length: 14 residues. The V gene's germline CDR1 is MNHEY and CDR2 SMNVEV (reference sequence). CDR3 coding DNA: TGTGCCAGCAGTCCTATACAGAGCTCCTACGAGCAGTACTTC. Translation gives CASSPIQSSYEQYF.

The chain has TRBV5-4 and TRBJ1-6; D is unresolved. Per the germline V gene, CDR1 is SGHNT and CDR2 is YYREEE (reference sequence). The CDR3 loop spans 16 amino acids. Trimming cost V 0 bases and J 0 bases, with 7 bases left between them. The CDR3 coding sequence is TGTGCCAGCAGCTTGGACGGGAGCTCCTATAATTCACCCCTCCACTTT. This sequence encodes CASSLDGSSYNSPLHF.

This clone was picked up a small number of times. This chain uses TRBV27 with TRBJ1-1; D gene ambiguous. Germline-derived CDR1 and CDR2 are MNHEY and SMNVEV (reference sequence). V lost 5 bases and J lost 2, with 9 bases in between. This CDR3 spans 13 amino acids. CDR3 sequence reads: CASSMRGNTEAFF. CDR3 DNA sequence: TGTGCCAGCAGTATGCGGGGAAACACTGAAGCTTTCTTT.

This sequence joins TRBV24-1 and TRBJ2-7; D is possibly TRBD1 (6 bases). The CDR3 runs 16 residues. Germline assignment: CDR1 KGHDR and CDR2 SFDVKD. Between the trimmed V and J ends, which lost 3 bases and 3 bases, there was a span of 17 bases. The CDR3 spells CATSDARGPSFYEQYF. CDR3 bases: TGTGCCACCAGTGATGCCAGGGGCCCCTCGTTCTACGAGCAGTACTTC.

The sample holds a few counts of this clone. The rearrangement uses TRBV6-6 and TRBJ2-4; D may be TRBD2 (7 bases). V lost 10 bases and J 7 bases, leaving 11 bases between the germline ends. Germline-derived CDR1 and CDR2 are MNHNY and SVGAGI (reference sequence). The CDR3 contains 11 residues. This CDR3 reads CATRGGNIQYF. CDR3 nucleotides: TGTGCCACAAGGGGGGGTAACATTCAGTACTTC.

This rearrangement joins TRBV9 to TRBJ2-7, with D possibly being TRBD1 (5 bases). The CDR3 covers 15 residues. The V gene's germline CDR1 is SGDLS and CDR2 YYNGEE. The ends were cut back, 2 bases at V and 0 bases at J, with 12 bases in the middle. The CDR3 reads CASSVADSHSYEQYF. CDR3 nucleotide sequence: TGTGCCAGCAGCGTTGCCGACAGCCACTCCTACGAGCAGTACTTC. Full variable domain (missing parts from reference TRBV9 and TRBJ2-7): DSGVTQTPKHLITATGQRVTLRCSPRSGDLSVYWYQQSLDQGLQFLIQYYNGEERAKGNILERFSAQQFPDLHSELNLSSLELGDSALYFCASSVADSHSYEQYFGPGTRLTVT.

The chain joins TRBV19 to TRBJ1-5; 7 bases are shared with TRBD1. This CDR3 has 16 amino acids. The V and J ends lost 0 bases and 5 bases, in that order; junction bases with no gene match: 7. Per germline, CDR1 LNHDA and CDR2 SQIVND (reference sequence). The CDR3 nucleotides read TGTGCCAGTAGTATAGAGGCAGGGGGTTCCTATCAGCCCCAGCATTTT. The encoded protein is CASSIEAGGSYQPQHF.

This chain connects TRBV6-5 to TRBJ2-7; D is undetermined. Looked up from germline, CDR1 is MNHEY and CDR2 is SVGAGI. The CDR3 consists of 12 residues. Trimming took off 6 bases at V and 4 bases at J, with 10 bases between the two ends. Here the CDR3 reads CASRGAAYEQYF. The CDR3 DNA reads as TGTGCCAGCAGGGGCGCTGCTTACGAGCAGTACTTC.

Regarding this clone: The sample has other DNA sequences that encode this CDR3 too. This chain connects TRBV24-1 to TRBJ2-3, with 10 bases that match TRBD2. J was trimmed by 1 base and V by 4 bases; bases with no gene match: 4. The CDR3 has 16 residues. Germline V CDR1 and CDR2: KGHDR, SFDVKD. CDR3: CATSEPGTSGTDTQYF. The CDR3 bases are TGTGCCACCAGTGAGCCCGGGACTAGCGGCACAGATACGCAGTATTTT.

The genes are TRBV7-3 and TRBJ2-1; no clear D. V lost 2 bases, J lost 3 bases, and 5 bases lay in between. Germline CDR1 SGHTA, CDR2 FQGTGA. CDR3 length: 13 amino acids. CDR3 sequence: CASSLVHYNEQFF. The CDR3 DNA is TGTGCCAGCAGCTTAGTCCACTACAATGAGCAGTTCTTC.

The rearrangement links TRBV14 to TRBJ2-7; maybe TRBD1 (6 bases). CDR3 size: 12 residues. V lost 4 bases and J 2 bases, leaving 6 bases between the germline ends. The V gene's germline CDR1 is SGHDN and CDR2 FVKESK. CDR3 nucleotide sequence: TGTGCCAGCAGCCGGGACACCTACGAGCAGTACTTC. This sequence encodes CASSRDTYEQYF.

Concerning this clone itself: Other nucleotide sequences in the sample specify the same CDR3. The chain carries TRBV11-2 and TRBJ2-3, with D unresolved. Per the germline V gene, CDR1 is SGHAT and CDR2 is FQNNGV. The CDR3 has 14 amino acids. V lost 1 base, J lost 1 base, and 6 bases lay in between. The CDR3 is CASSLVQGTDTQYF. The DNA for the CDR3 is TGTGCCAGCAGCTTAGTTCAGGGCACAGATACGCAGTATTTT.